A single sample gave rise to the 4 T cell receptor beta chains below, sequenced in a study of T cell responses to AZD1222 COVID-19 vaccine. The protocol was immunoSEQ multiplex PCR, while the TCRdb copy is restricted to in-frame clones and leaves out a portion. The profile shows roughly 120,000 clones, roughly 91% of them singletons. Sequenced material: peripheral blood, taken 28 days after the second AZD1222 dose. All receptors derive from an adult who received the AZD1222 COVID-19 vaccine.

This chain joins TRBV18 and TRBJ2-3, with D hard to call. CDR3 length equals 13 residues. CDR1 KGHSH and CDR2 LQKENI come from the germline V gene. The germline V and J ends were trimmed by 4 bases and 0 bases, with 5 bases remaining between them. In DNA form, the CDR3 reads TGTGCCAGCTCACGGGCTAGCACAGATACGCAGTATTTT. Translation: CASSRASTDTQYF.

A few counts support this clone. The chain uses TRBV4-2 and TRBJ1-2; no firm D call. Between the trimmed V and J ends, which lost 0 bases and 4 bases, there was a span of 6 bases. From germline, CDR1 is LGHNA and CDR2 YNFKEQ. The CDR3 covers 13 residues. In nucleotides, the CDR3 is TGTGCCAGCAGCCAAGACCGGCCCTATGGCTACACCTTC. Translated: CASSQDRPYGYTF.

The chain employs TRBV3-1 (or the pseudogene TRBV3-2) and TRBJ2-5; 11 bases align to TRBD1. V lost 0 bases, J lost 9 bases, and 6 bases stayed unmatched. The CDR3 consists of 15 residues. Germline V lookup: CDR1 LGHDT, CDR2 YNNKEL (reference sequence). The CDR3 protein is CASSQDVRDRGAQYF. DNA of the CDR3: TGTGCCAGCAGCCAAGATGTAAGGGACAGGGGGGCCCAGTACTTC.

J is TRBJ2-7 and V is TRBV6-2 or TRBV6-3; D possibly corresponds to TRBD1 (6 bases). Looked up from germline, CDR1 is MNHEY and CDR2 is SVGEGT. The CDR3 sequence is 14 residues long. V dropped 2 bases and J dropped 0 bases, with 8 bases sitting between them. The CDR3 DNA reads as TGTGCCAGCAGTTACCTACAGGGCTCCTACGAGCAGTACTTC. Protein: CASSYLQGSYEQYF.